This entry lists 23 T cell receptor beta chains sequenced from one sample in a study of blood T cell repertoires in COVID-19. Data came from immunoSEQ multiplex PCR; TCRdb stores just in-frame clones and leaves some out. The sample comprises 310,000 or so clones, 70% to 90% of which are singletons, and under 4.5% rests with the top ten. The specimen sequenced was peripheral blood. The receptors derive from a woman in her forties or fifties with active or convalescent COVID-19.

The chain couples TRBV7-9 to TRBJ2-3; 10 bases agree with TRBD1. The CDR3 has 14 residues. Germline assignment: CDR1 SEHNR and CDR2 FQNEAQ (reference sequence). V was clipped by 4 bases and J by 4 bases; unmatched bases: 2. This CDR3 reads CASSWDRGADTQYF. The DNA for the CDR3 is TGTGCCAGCAGCTGGGACAGGGGCGCAGATACGCAGTATTTT.

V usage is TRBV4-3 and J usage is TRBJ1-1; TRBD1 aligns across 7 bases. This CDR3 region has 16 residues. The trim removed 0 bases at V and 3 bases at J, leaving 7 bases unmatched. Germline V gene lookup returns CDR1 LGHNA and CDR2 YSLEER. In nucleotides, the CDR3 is TGCGCCAGCAGCCAAGATAGGATCAGGGGGGACACTGAAGCTTTCTTT. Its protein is CASSQDRIRGDTEAFF.

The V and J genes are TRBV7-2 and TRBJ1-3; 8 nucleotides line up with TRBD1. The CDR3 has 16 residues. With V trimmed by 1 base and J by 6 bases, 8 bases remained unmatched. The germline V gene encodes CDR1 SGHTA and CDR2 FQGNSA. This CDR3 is CASSLVAGTGQNTIYF. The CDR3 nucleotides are TGTGCCAGCAGCTTAGTAGCTGGGACAGGACAAAACACCATATATTTT. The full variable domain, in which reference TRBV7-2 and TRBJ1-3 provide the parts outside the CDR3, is GAGVSQSPSNKVTEKGKDVELRCDPISGHTALYWYRQSLGQGLEFLIYFQGNSAPDKSGLPSDRFSAERTGGSVSTLTIQRTQQEDSAVYLCASSLVAGTGQNTIYFGEGSWLTVV.

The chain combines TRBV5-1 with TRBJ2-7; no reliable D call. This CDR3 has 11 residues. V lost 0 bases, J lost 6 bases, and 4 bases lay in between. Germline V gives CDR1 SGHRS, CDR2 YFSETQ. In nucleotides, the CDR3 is TGCGCCAGCAGCTTGGGTATCGAGCAGTACTTC. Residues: CASSLGIEQYF.

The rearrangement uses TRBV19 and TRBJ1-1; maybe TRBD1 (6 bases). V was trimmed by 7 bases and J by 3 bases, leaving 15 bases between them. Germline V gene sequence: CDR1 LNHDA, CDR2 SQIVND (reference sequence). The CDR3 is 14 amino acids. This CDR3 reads CASTVSGVDTEAFF. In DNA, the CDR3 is TGTGCCAGTACTGTGTCAGGGGTTGACACTGAAGCTTTCTTT.

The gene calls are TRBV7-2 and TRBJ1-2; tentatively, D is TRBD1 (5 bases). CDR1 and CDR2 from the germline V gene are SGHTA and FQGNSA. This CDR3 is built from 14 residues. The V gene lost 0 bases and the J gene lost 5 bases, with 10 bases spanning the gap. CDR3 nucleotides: TGTGCCAGCAGCTTAGCGCATGGGGCTTATGGCTACACCTTC. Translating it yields CASSLAHGAYGYTF.

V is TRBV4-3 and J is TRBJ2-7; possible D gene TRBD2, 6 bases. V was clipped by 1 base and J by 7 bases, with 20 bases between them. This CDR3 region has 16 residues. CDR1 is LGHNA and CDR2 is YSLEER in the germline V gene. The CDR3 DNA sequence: TGCGCCAGCAGCCAAGCGCCCCACGGCGGGATGGGTGAGCAGTACTTC. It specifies CASSQAPHGGMGEQYF.

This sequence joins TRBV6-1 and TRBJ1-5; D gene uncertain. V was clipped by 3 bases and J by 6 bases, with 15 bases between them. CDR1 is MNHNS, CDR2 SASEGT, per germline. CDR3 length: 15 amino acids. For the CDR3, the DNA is TGTGCCAGCAGTGAGAGAGGTGTCGGCCGTCAGCCCCAGCATTTT. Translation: CASSERGVGRQPQHF.

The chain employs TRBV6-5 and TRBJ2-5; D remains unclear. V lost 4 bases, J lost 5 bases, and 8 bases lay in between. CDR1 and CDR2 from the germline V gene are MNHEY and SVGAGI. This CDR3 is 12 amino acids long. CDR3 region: CASSFQAETQYF. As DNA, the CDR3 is TGTGCCAGCAGTTTTCAGGCTGAGACCCAGTACTTC.

The CDR3 region is CASSGPGTSLVHEQFF. Here the CDR3 DNA reads TGCGCCAGCAGCGGTCCAGGGACTAGTTTAGTACATGAGCAGTTCTTC. The chain has TRBV5-1 and TRBJ2-1; 8 bases align to TRBD2. Germline values: CDR1 SGHRS, CDR2 YFSETQ. V shed 4 bases, J shed 8 bases, and the junction held 14 bases outside the gene matches. CDR3 size: 16 residues.

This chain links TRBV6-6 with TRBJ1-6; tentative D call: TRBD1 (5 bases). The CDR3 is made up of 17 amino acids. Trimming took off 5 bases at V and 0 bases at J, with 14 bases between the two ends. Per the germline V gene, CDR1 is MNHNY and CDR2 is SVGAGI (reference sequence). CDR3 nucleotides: TGTGCCAGCAGTCGCAGGGACGGGAGCTCCTATAATTCACCCCTCCACTTT. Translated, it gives CASSRRDGSSYNSPLHF.

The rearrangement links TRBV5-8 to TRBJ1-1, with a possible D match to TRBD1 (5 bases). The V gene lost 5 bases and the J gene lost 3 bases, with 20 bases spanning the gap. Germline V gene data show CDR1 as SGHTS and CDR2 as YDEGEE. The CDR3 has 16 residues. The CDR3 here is CASSFGRGVRDTEAFF. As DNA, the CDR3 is TGTGCCAGCAGTTTTGGACGGGGGGTACGGGACACTGAAGCTTTCTTT.

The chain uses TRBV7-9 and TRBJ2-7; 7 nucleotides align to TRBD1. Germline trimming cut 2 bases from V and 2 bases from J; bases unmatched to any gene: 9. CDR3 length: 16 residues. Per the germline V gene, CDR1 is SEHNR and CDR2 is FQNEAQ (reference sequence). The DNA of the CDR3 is TGTGCCAGCAGCTTAAGTCTCGGGACAGTTCCCTACGAGCAGTACTTC. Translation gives CASSLSLGTVPYEQYF.

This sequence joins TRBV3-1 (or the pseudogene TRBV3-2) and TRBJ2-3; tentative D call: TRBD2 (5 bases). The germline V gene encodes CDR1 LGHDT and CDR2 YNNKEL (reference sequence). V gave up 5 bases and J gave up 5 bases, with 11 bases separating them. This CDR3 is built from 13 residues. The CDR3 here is CASSASLEDTQYF. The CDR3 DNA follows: TGTGCCAGCAGCGCATCACTAGAAGATACGCAGTATTTT.

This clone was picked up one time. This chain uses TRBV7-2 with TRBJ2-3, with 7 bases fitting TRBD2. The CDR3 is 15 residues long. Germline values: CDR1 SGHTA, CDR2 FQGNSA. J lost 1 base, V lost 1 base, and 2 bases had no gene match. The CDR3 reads CASSLDGRGTDTQYF. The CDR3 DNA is TGTGCCAGCAGCTTAGATGGGAGGGGCACAGATACGCAGTATTTT.

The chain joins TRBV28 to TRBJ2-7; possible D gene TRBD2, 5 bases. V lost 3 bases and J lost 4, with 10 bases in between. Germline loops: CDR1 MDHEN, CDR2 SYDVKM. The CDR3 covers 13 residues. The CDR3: CASSFYRGYEQYF. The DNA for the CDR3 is TGTGCCAGCAGTTTCTACCGGGGATACGAGCAGTACTTC.

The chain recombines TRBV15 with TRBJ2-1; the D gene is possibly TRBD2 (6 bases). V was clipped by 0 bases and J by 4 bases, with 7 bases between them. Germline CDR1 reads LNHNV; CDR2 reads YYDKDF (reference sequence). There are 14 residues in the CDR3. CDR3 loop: CATSRDAGYNEQFF. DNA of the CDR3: TGTGCCACCAGCAGAGACGCGGGGTACAATGAGCAGTTCTTC.

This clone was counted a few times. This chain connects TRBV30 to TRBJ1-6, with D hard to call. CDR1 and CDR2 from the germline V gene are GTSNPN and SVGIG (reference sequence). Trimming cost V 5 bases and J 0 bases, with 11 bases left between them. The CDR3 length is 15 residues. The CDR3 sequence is CAWGILNSYNSPLHF. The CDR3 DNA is TGTGCCTGGGGAATTCTAAACTCCTATAATTCACCCCTCCACTTT.

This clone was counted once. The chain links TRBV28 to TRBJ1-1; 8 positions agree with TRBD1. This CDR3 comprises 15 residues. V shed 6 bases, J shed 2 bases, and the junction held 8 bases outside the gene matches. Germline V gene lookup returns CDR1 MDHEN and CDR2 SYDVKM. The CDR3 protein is CASSRLRGPNTEAFF. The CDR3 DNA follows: TGTGCCAGCAGCCGACTCAGGGGGCCTAACACTGAAGCTTTCTTT.

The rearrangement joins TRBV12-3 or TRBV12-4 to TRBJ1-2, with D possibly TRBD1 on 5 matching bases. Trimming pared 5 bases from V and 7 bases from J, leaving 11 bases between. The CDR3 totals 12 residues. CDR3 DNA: TGTGCCAGCAGTCCCAGGGATTTTGGCTACACCTTC. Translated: CASSPRDFGYTF.

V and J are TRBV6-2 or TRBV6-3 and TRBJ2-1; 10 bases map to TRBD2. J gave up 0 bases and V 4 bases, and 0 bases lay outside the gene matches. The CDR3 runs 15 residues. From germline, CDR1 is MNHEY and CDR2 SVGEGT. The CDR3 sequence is CASSSSGSSYNEQFF. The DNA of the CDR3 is TGTGCCAGCAGTTCTAGCGGGAGCTCCTACAATGAGCAGTTCTTC.

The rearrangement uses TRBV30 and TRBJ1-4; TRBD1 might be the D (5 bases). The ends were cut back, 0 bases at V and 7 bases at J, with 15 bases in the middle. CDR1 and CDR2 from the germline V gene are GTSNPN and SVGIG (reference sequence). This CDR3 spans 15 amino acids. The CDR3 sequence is CAWSVRTGGGEKLFF. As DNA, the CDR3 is TGTGCCTGGAGTGTACGAACAGGTGGTGGTGAAAAACTGTTTTTT.

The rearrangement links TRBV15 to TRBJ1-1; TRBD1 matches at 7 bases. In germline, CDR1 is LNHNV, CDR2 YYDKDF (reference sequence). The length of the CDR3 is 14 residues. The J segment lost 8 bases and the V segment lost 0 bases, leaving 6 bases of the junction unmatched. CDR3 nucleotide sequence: TGTGCCACCAGCAGAGATCGAGGGGGCGGAGAAGCTTTCTTT. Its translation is CATSRDRGGGEAFF. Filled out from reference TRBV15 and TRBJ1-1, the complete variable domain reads DAMVIQNPRYQVTQFGKPVTLSCSQTLNHNVMYWYQQKSSQAPKLLFHYYDKDFNNEADTPDNFQSRRPNTSFCFLDIRSPGLGDTAMYLCATSRDRGGGEAFFGQGTRLTVV.